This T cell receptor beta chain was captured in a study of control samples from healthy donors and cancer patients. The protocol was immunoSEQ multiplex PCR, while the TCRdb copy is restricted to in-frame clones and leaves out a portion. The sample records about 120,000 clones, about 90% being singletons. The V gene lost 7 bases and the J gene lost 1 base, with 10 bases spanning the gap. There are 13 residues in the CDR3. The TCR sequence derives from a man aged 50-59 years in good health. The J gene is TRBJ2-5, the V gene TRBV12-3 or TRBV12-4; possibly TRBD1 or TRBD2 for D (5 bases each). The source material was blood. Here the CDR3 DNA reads TGTGCCAGCAAACCGGGGCCCCAAGAGACCCAGTACTTC. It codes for CASKPGPQETQYF.